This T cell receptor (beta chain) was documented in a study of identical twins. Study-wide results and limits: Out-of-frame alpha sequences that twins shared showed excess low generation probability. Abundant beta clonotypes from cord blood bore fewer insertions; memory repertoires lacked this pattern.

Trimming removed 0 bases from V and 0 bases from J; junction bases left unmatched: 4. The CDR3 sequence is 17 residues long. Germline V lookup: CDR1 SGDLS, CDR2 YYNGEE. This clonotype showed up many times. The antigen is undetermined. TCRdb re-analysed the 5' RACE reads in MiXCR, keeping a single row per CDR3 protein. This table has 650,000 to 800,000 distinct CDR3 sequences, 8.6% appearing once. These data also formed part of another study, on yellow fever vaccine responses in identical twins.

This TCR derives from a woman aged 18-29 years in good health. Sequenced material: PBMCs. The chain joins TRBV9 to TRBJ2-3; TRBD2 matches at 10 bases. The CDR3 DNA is TGTGCCAGCAGCGTAGGGGCTAGCGGGGGCAGCACAGATACGCAGTATTTT. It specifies CASSVGASGGSTDTQYF.